These 24 T cell receptor beta chains were all obtained from the same sample, sequenced in a study of blood T cell repertoires in COVID-19. TCRdb's table, derived via immunoSEQ multiplex PCR, lists solely in-frame clones and lacks some. This repertoire shows over 200,000 clones, 70% to 90% found once; its top ten account for less than 14%. Material for sequencing was PBMCs or T cells enriched from blood (not recorded which). All receptors derive from a man aged 25-45 years who had recovered from COVID-19.

This chain uses TRBV18 with TRBJ2-7; 7 bases agree with TRBD1. Germline V lookup: CDR1 KGHSH, CDR2 LQKENI. J lost 2 bases, V lost 3 bases, and 10 bases had no gene match. CDR3 size: 16 residues. As DNA, the CDR3 is TGTGCCAGCTCACCCTCCCAGGGGGATTGGACCTACGAGCAGTACTTC. It translates to CASSPSQGDWTYEQYF.

This chain uses TRBV5-1 with TRBJ1-5; 9 nucleotides line up with TRBD1. V was pared by 2 bases and J by 4 bases, with 4 bases of the junction left unmatched. This CDR3 has 15 residues. Germline values: CDR1 SGHRS, CDR2 YFSETQ. CDR3 bases: TGCGCCAGCAGCTTAACAGGGGGCGAGAATCAGCCCCAGCATTTT. Protein product: CASSLTGGENQPQHF.

This chain links TRBV12-3 or TRBV12-4 with TRBJ2-2; weak D call: TRBD2 (6 bases). The CDR3 consists of 13 residues. Trimming cost V 9 bases and J 1 base, with 9 bases left between them. The CDR3, as DNA: TGTGCCAGTGGAGGGGAGAACACCGGGGAGCTGTTTTTT. This translates into CASGGENTGELFF.

Comments on this clone: The junction does not match germline at one end; this may be a read error. The chain has TRBV6-5 and TRBJ1-2; 11 nucleotides line up with TRBD1. Germline CDR1 is MNHEY and CDR2 is SVGAGI. This CDR3 is built from 15 residues. CDR3 DNA sequence: TGTGCCAGCACTTACGGGACAGGGGGTTACTATGGCTACACCTTC. It encodes CASTYGTGGYYGYTF.

This rearrangement joins TRBV7-9 to TRBJ1-1; weak D call: TRBD1 (6 bases). Germline-derived CDR1 and CDR2 are SEHNR and FQNEAQ (reference sequence). Deletions cut 4 bases from V and 4 bases from J, with 19 bases between. The CDR3 consists of 16 residues. The CDR3 nucleotides are TGTGCCAGCAGCTCCCAGGGGTTTGGGTTTTTCACTGAAGCTTTCTTT. It is translated as CASSSQGFGFFTEAFF.

The genes are TRBV9 and TRBJ1-2; unclear D gene. This CDR3 spans 14 amino acids. V lost 4 bases to trimming and J lost 0 bases, with 10 bases between them. CDR1 and CDR2 (germline): SGDLS, YYNGEE. This CDR3 is CASSSGQANYGYTF. Here the CDR3 DNA reads TGTGCCAGCAGCAGTGGGCAGGCTAACTATGGCTACACCTTC.

This clone is a singleton in its sample. The chain combines TRBV5-1 with TRBJ2-5; D call uncertain. CDR1 and CDR2 from the germline V gene are SGHRS and YFSETQ. The CDR3 has 13 residues. Trimming shortened V by 4 bases and J by 2 bases, and 9 bases separated the two germline ends. CDR3: CASSPTVQETQYF. In DNA form, the CDR3 reads TGCGCCAGCAGCCCTACAGTTCAAGAGACCCAGTACTTC.

This chain links TRBV4-1 with TRBJ1-3, with D possibly matching TRBD1 (6 bases). V was shortened by 1 base and J by 7 bases, with 17 bases between the two germline ends. The germline V gene has CDR1 MGHRA and CDR2 YSYEKL. There are 16 residues in the CDR3. In DNA, the CDR3 is TGCGCCAGCAGCCAAGGTGGGGGCGGAAGGGTGAACACCATATATTTT. The encoded protein is CASSQGGGGRVNTIYF.

This sequence joins TRBV27 and TRBJ2-7; TRBD2 matches 15 bases. The CDR3 has 17 residues. Trimming at V came to 5 bases and at J to 0 bases, leaving 5 bases not matched to a gene. Germline V lookup: CDR1 MNHEY, CDR2 SMNVEV (reference sequence). The CDR3 protein is CASSLGLAGGISYEQYF. CDR3 DNA: TGTGCCAGCAGTCTTGGACTAGCGGGAGGGATCTCCTACGAGCAGTACTTC.

This chain links TRBV5-1 with TRBJ2-7; D unclear. V dropped 0 bases and J dropped 3 bases, with 7 bases sitting between them. Germline CDR1 and CDR2: SGHRS and YFSETQ. The CDR3 is 13 residues long. The CDR3 coding sequence is TGCGCCAGCAGCTTGGTTACAGACTACGAGCAGTACTTC. The encoded protein is CASSLVTDYEQYF.

This clone was counted a single time. The chain carries TRBV5-1 and TRBJ2-1, with unresolved D. Deletions cut 4 bases from V and 3 bases from J, with 8 bases between. This CDR3 is built from 13 residues. The germline V gene has CDR1 SGHRS and CDR2 YFSETQ. CDR3 sequence: CASSGGGYNEQFF. CDR3 in DNA: TGCGCCAGCAGCGGTGGCGGCTACAATGAGCAGTTCTTC.

The chain combines TRBV4-2 with TRBJ2-5; TRBD1 matches 9 bases. V lost 3 bases and J lost 3; bases outside the gene matches: 2. The CDR3 is made up of 14 amino acids. Germline-derived CDR1 and CDR2 are LGHNA and YNFKEQ. The CDR3 region is CASSHRTGEETQYF. The CDR3 DNA follows: TGTGCCAGCAGCCATAGGACAGGGGAAGAGACCCAGTACTTC.

This clone was detected only once. The rearrangement links TRBV3-1 (or the pseudogene TRBV3-2) to TRBJ2-1, with TRBD2 matching 8 bases. Germline CDR1 LGHDT, CDR2 YNNKEL (reference sequence). Trimming cost V 0 bases and J 1 base; bases outside gene matches: 8. This CDR3 is 18 amino acids long. CDR3 amino acids: CASSQDLSGNPSYNEQFF. For the CDR3, the DNA is TGTGCCAGCAGCCAAGATCTTAGCGGGAACCCGTCCTACAATGAGCAGTTCTTC.

The chain employs TRBV6-5 and TRBJ2-7, with 8 nucleotides matching TRBD1. The V gene end was trimmed by 3 bases and the J gene end by 3 bases; junction bases not matched to a gene: 7. The germline gives CDR1 MNHEY, CDR2 SVGAGI. The CDR3 is 15 residues long. CDR3 protein: CASSYSSGQGYEQYF. In DNA form, the CDR3 reads TGTGCCAGCAGTTATTCATCTGGACAGGGCTACGAGCAGTACTTC.

The chain employs TRBV7-2 and TRBJ2-1; TRBD2 matches 8 bases. Germline trimming cut 2 bases from V and 0 bases from J; bases unmatched to any gene: 0. Looked up from germline, CDR1 is SGHTA and CDR2 is FQGNSA. The CDR3 extends over 15 amino acids. DNA for the CDR3: TGTGCCAGCAGCTTAAGCGGGAGCTCCTACAATGAGCAGTTCTTC. Its protein product is CASSLSGSSYNEQFF.

This chain links TRBV12-3 or TRBV12-4 with TRBJ2-1; a possible D gene is TRBD1 (6 bases). Trimming took 6 bases from V and 6 from J, leaving 12 bases between them. The CDR3 runs to 13 residues. This chain's CDR3 is CASRMDSFNEQFF. For the CDR3, the DNA is TGTGCCAGCAGGATGGACAGTTTCAATGAGCAGTTCTTC.

A word on this clone: An end of the junction does not agree with germline; a read error may underlie this. The CDR3 sequence: CWWTRGPPGNTIYF. The CDR3 bases are TGCTGGTGGACCAGGGGCCCGCCTGGAAACACCATATATTTT. The J gene is TRBJ1-3, the V gene TRBV7-9; D may be TRBD1 (6 bases). Germline CDR1 SEHNR, CDR2 FQNEAQ (reference sequence). The CDR3 totals 14 residues.

In regard to this clone: The junction shows a germline mismatch at one end, possibly a read error. The J gene is TRBJ1-3, the V gene TRBV6-6; D may be TRBD1 (6 bases). Looked up from germline, CDR1 is MNHNY and CDR2 is SVGAGI (reference sequence). This CDR3 comprises 12 residues. The CDR3 spells CASSSDSPSLVF. CDR3 DNA: TGTGCCAGCAGTTCGGACAGCCCGTCCCTTGTCTTT.

The chain recombines TRBV11-3 with TRBJ2-7; weak D call: TRBD2 (6 bases). CDR3 length equals 13 residues. Germline values: CDR1 SGHNT, CDR2 YENEEA. The V end lost 5 bases, the J end lost 0 bases, and 8 bases lay between the germline ends. As DNA, the CDR3 is TGTGCCAGCAGCGGGGGGAACTCCTACGAGCAGTACTTC. Its protein is CASSGGNSYEQYF.

The rearrangement joins TRBV7-9 to TRBJ1-2; TRBD1 aligns across 8 bases. CDR1 SEHNR and CDR2 FQNEAQ come from the germline V gene (reference sequence). V lost 1 base, J lost 5 bases, and 6 bases stayed unmatched. This CDR3 region has 15 residues. CDR3 nucleotides: TGTGCCAGCAGCTTAGGTGGCAGGGGGCTGTATGGCTACACCTTC. It specifies CASSLGGRGLYGYTF.

This chain connects TRBV7-9 to TRBJ2-7, with 7 nucleotides matching TRBD1. This CDR3 region has 13 residues. J gave up 4 bases and V 8 bases, and 8 bases lay outside the gene matches. From germline, CDR1 is SEHNR and CDR2 FQNEAQ (reference sequence). DNA of the CDR3: TGTGCCAGCGTTGGCAGGGGGTGGTACGAGCAGTACTTC. Protein sequence: CASVGRGWYEQYF.

This chain connects TRBV27 to TRBJ2-1; 12 bases agree with TRBD2. CDR1 and CDR2 (germline): MNHEY, SMNVEV (reference sequence). V lost 6 bases, J lost 0 bases, and 3 bases stayed unmatched. The CDR3 length is 16 residues. CDR3 sequence reads: CASRLAGGSSYNEQFF. The CDR3 bases are TGTGCCAGCAGACTAGCGGGGGGTAGCTCCTACAATGAGCAGTTCTTC.

The J gene is TRBJ1-2, the V gene TRBV5-5; D is unclear. Germline lookup yields CDR1 SGHKS and CDR2 YYEKEE (reference sequence). CDR3 length equals 15 residues. Between the trimmed V and J ends, which lost 4 bases and 0 bases, there was a span of 13 bases. The CDR3 is CASSVQVKANYGYTF. In nucleotides, the CDR3 is TGTGCCAGCAGCGTGCAGGTCAAAGCTAACTATGGCTACACCTTC.

The chain uses TRBV2 and TRBJ2-3; 10 bases match TRBD1. This CDR3 has 15 residues. V lost 5 bases to trimming and J lost 4 bases; unmatched junction nucleotides: 6. The germline CDR1 and CDR2 sequences are SNHLY and FYNNEI. The CDR3 reads CASSPGTGESDTQYF. The CDR3, as DNA: TGTGCCAGCAGTCCCGGGACAGGGGAGTCAGATACGCAGTATTTT.